What follows are 21 T cell receptor beta chains derived from one specimen sequenced in a study of regulatory T cells in long-lasting Graves disease. Noted time point: newly diagnosed GD, antithyroid drugs for less than 3 months. Making the TCR library involved RNA that had been extracted from PBMCs. In building TCR beta libraries, iRepertoire HTBI primers were used together with Arm-PCR of CDR3 regions. TCRdb processed the multiplex PCR reads anew with MiXCR; each CDR3 protein has one entry. The sample shows hundreds of thousands of distinct CDR3 sequences, 16% of them seen only once. These data were also reused for a study on T cells in Graves' hyperthyroidism and ophthalmopathy.

Sequences were derived from peripheral blood mononuclear cells (PBMCs), sampled at new diagnosis, from a patient treated with antithyroid drugs. These receptors originate from a woman aged 35 to 59 with Graves disease.

This clonotype was found a few times. The V call is TRBV20-1, the J call TRBJ2-1; TRBD2 matches 13 bases. Germline values: CDR1 DFQATT, CDR2 SNEGSKA (reference sequence). Trimming cost V 5 bases and J 6 bases; bases outside gene matches: 4. The CDR3 consists of 14 residues. CDR3 nucleotide sequence: TGCAGTGCTCCAACTAGCGGGGGGGTCAATGAGCAGTTCTTC. Translation gives CSAPTSGGVNEQFF.

At least ten counts were recorded for this clonotype. The rearrangement links TRBV2 to TRBJ1-1; D is possibly TRBD1 (6 bases). Germline values: CDR1 SNHLY, CDR2 FYNNEI. The V end lost 3 bases, the J end lost 4 bases, and 21 bases lay between the germline ends. The length of the CDR3 is 17 residues. CDR3: CASSEVTTRGRRTEAFF. In DNA form, the CDR3 reads TGTGCCAGCAGTGAGGTTACAACCAGGGGCCGGCGCACTGAAGCTTTCTTT.

This clonotype was picked up many times. The rearrangement uses TRBV10-3 and TRBJ1-5; D is uncertain. The CDR3 is 18 residues long. Trimming cost V 0 bases and J 1 base, with 16 bases left between them. Germline V CDR1 and CDR2: ENHRY, SYGVKD. CDR3: CAISESHPVVLSNQPQHF. The DNA for the CDR3 is TGTGCCATCAGTGAGTCACACCCGGTTGTCTTGAGCAATCAGCCCCAGCATTTT.

This clonotype appeared many times. This chain's CDR3 is CASSLGTATLAEAFF. The CDR3 bases are TGTGCCAGCAGCCTAGGGACCGCTACCCTGGCTGAAGCTTTCTTT. This sequence joins TRBV5-6 and TRBJ1-1, with a tentative D call TRBD1 (5 bases). V was pared by 4 bases and J by 6 bases, with 19 bases between. Germline V gene sequence: CDR1 SGHDT, CDR2 YYEEEE. This CDR3 has 15 residues.

This clonotype was detected ten times or more. The chain combines TRBV2 with TRBJ1-5; a possible D gene is TRBD1 (6 bases). V was clipped by 7 bases and J by 4 bases, with 14 bases between them. Germline CDR1 reads SNHLY; CDR2 reads FYNNEI. This CDR3 region has 14 residues. The CDR3 loop reads CASTQEGGNQPQHF. The CDR3 DNA is TGTGCCAGCACCCAGGAGGGGGGGAATCAGCCCCAGCATTTT.

The rearrangement uses TRBV20-1 and TRBJ2-1; D might be TRBD1 (6 bases). The CDR3 is made up of 12 amino acids. The germline V gene encodes CDR1 DFQATT and CDR2 SNEGSKA (reference sequence). The V gene lost 0 bases and the J gene lost 7 bases, with 7 bases spanning the gap. The CDR3 DNA reads TGCAGTGCTAGAGAAAGGGGGAATGAGCAGTTCTTC. Its protein product is CSARERGNEQFF.

In its sample, this clonotype was seen a few times. This chain connects TRBV3-1 to TRBJ1-2; D remains ambiguous. Germline V gene data show CDR1 as LGHDT and CDR2 as YNNKEL (reference sequence). This CDR3 is 13 amino acids long. V was shortened by 4 bases and J by 6 bases, with 12 bases between the two germline ends. The DNA for the CDR3 is TGTGCCAGCAGCCTTCACGGAATAGATGGCTACACCTTC. Translating gives CASSLHGIDGYTF.

This clonotype was found many times. The chain couples TRBV27 to TRBJ2-1, with TRBD2 matching over 10 bases. This CDR3 is built from 16 residues. Trimming removed 2 bases from V and 4 bases from J; junction bases left unmatched: 5. From germline, CDR1 is MNHEY and CDR2 SMNVEV (reference sequence). CDR3 nucleotides: TGTGCCAGCAGTTTACTTAGCGGGGGGCCTTACAATGAGCAGTTCTTC. This gives the protein CASSLLSGGPYNEQFF.

On this clonotype itself: A much more abundant neighbour one base away suggests this may be a read error. This rearrangement joins TRBV29-1 to TRBJ2-5, with D possibly matching TRBD2 (6 bases). Germline assignment: CDR1 SQVTM and CDR2 ANQGSEA. The CDR3 spans 14 residues. V lost 3 bases and J lost 4, with 15 bases in between. The DNA for the CDR3 is TGCAGCGTTGAGATTGCAAGGGAGGTAGAGACCCAGTACTTC. This translates into CSVEIAREVETQYF. Full variable domain (remainder filled in from reference TRBV29-1 and TRBJ2-5): SAVISQKPSRDICQRGTSLTIQCQVDSQVTMMFWYRQQPGQSLTLIATANQGSEATYESGFVIDKFPISRPNLTFSTLTVSNMSPEDSSIYLCSVEIAREVETQYFGPGTRLLVL.

This clonotype occurred many times. The genes are TRBV6-1 and TRBJ1-1, with a weak D call TRBD1 (6 bases). With 6 bases removed from V and 0 bases from J, the gap between germline ends came to 11 bases. The germline V gene has CDR1 MNHNS and CDR2 SASEGT. There are 14 residues in the CDR3. The CDR3 loop is CASSEGEVNTEAFF. The CDR3 nucleotides read TGTGCCAGCAGCGAGGGGGAGGTGAACACTGAAGCTTTCTTT.

This clonotype appeared many times. The chain joins TRBV6-1 to TRBJ1-6; 9 bases are shared with TRBD1. V lost 6 bases and J lost 8; bases outside the gene matches: 5. Germline V gene data show CDR1 as MNHNS and CDR2 as SASEGT. This CDR3 has 14 amino acids. This CDR3 reads CASSPGQGYSPLHF. The CDR3 nucleotides read TGTGCCAGCAGCCCGGGACAGGGTTATTCACCCCTCCACTTT.

There are a few counts of this clonotype. This rearrangement joins TRBV5-1 to TRBJ1-2; D call uncertain. The CDR3 has 13 residues. Germline V CDR1 and CDR2: SGHRS, YFSETQ. Trimming shortened V by 4 bases and J by 4 bases, and 11 bases separated the two germline ends. The CDR3, as DNA: TGCGCCAGCAGCATGTGGACGGGCTATGGCTACACCTTC. It translates to CASSMWTGYGYTF.

This clonotype was recorded a few times. The chain recombines TRBV20-1 with TRBJ2-5; a possible D gene is TRBD2 (6 bases). The length of the CDR3 is 17 residues. Trimming took off 5 bases at V and 2 bases at J, with 24 bases between the two ends. CDR1 is DFQATT and CDR2 is SNEGSKA in the germline V gene (reference sequence). The CDR3 DNA follows: TGCAGTGCTGCTCCGCCCGTGGGGCGGGGATTACAAGAGACCCAGTACTTC. Its translation: CSAAPPVGRGLQETQYF.

The V and J genes are TRBV10-3 and TRBJ1-4; 7 bases map to TRBD1. Trimming at V came to 0 bases and at J to 4 bases, leaving 8 bases not matched to a gene. Germline V gene lookup returns CDR1 ENHRY and CDR2 SYGVKD. This CDR3 is 17 amino acids long. This CDR3 reads CAISESAGGAGNEKLFF. CDR3 sequence (DNA): TGTGCCATCAGTGAGTCAGCAGGGGGAGCGGGTAATGAAAAACTGTTTTTT.

This clonotype was counted many times. The chain recombines TRBV12-3 or TRBV12-4 with TRBJ2-1; TRBD1 aligns across 8 bases. The CDR3 extends over 16 amino acids. V trimming: 6 bases; J trimming: 4 bases; junction bases outside the gene matches: 11. CDR3 residues: CASSAGDRTLYNEQFF. The CDR3 nucleotides are TGTGCCAGCAGCGCCGGGGACAGGACCTTATACAATGAGCAGTTCTTC.

Only a few counts were recorded for this clonotype. The chain links TRBV20-1 to TRBJ2-3; the match to TRBD2 covers 12 bases. The CDR3 length is 15 residues. Losses at the gene ends were 7 bases for V and 10 bases for J; bases not matched to a gene: 15. Per the germline V gene, CDR1 is DFQATT and CDR2 is SNEGSKA (reference sequence). As DNA, the CDR3 is TGCAGTGGATCGAGGTGGGCTAGCGGGGGGGCACCGCAGTATTTT. Encoded protein: CSGSRWASGGAPQYF.

This clonotype occurred many times. The chain has TRBV5-1 and TRBJ1-2; 9 bases match TRBD1. With 4 bases clipped from V and 4 bases from J, the junction kept 8 bases outside the gene matches. Germline V gene data show CDR1 as SGHRS and CDR2 as YFSETQ. This CDR3 region has 15 residues. This CDR3 reads CASSPGQGPSYGYTF. The CDR3 DNA reads as TGCGCCAGCAGCCCGGGACAGGGACCGTCCTATGGCTACACCTTC.

V and J are TRBV6-5 and TRBJ1-3; D possibly corresponds to TRBD1 (5 bases). Germline lookup yields CDR1 MNHEY and CDR2 SVGAGI. This CDR3 spans 15 amino acids. Trimming pared 4 bases from V and 0 bases from J, leaving 10 bases between. The CDR3 protein is CASSFEGNSGNTIYF. CDR3 in DNA: TGTGCCAGCAGTTTCGAGGGGAACTCTGGAAACACCATATATTTT.

In its sample, this clonotype was seen a few times. The chain couples TRBV5-4 to TRBJ2-3; 11 bases are a match to TRBD2. The CDR3 extends over 14 amino acids. Germline CDR1 is SGHNT and CDR2 is YYREEE (reference sequence). Trimming at V came to 5 bases and at J to 6 bases, leaving 5 bases not matched to a gene. CDR3 amino acids: CASRIAGGGDTQYF. Here the CDR3 DNA reads TGTGCCAGCAGGATAGCGGGGGGGGGTGATACGCAGTATTTT.

V and J are TRBV5-4 and TRBJ1-1; 9 bases align to TRBD1. Per the germline V gene, CDR1 is SGHNT and CDR2 is YYREEE (reference sequence). The trim removed 0 bases at V and 7 bases at J, leaving 7 bases unmatched. There are 15 residues in the CDR3. The CDR3 sequence: CASSLATGGAGEAFF. CDR3 nucleotides: TGTGCCAGCAGCTTGGCCACAGGGGGCGCGGGTGAAGCTTTCTTT.

This clonotype was detected many times. J is TRBJ1-5 and V is TRBV2; D remains unclear. The CDR3 spans 13 residues. Germline loops: CDR1 SNHLY, CDR2 FYNNEI. V gave up 3 bases and J gave up 0 bases, with 3 bases separating them. Here the CDR3 DNA reads TGTGCCAGCAGTGAGGTTAGCAATCAGCCCCAGCATTTT. Translated, it gives CASSEVSNQPQHF.